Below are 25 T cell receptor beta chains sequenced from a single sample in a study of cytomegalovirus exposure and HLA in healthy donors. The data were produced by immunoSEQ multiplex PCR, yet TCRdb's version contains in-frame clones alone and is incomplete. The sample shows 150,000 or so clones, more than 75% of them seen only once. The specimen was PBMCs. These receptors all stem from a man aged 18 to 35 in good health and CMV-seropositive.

The CDR3 loop is CAWSGGDNEQFF. DNA of the CDR3: TGTGCCTGGAGTGGGGGGGACAATGAGCAGTTCTTC. The chain carries TRBV30 and TRBJ2-1; perhaps TRBD2 as D (6 bases). The CDR3 sequence is 12 residues long. The germline V gene encodes CDR1 GTSNPN and CDR2 SVGIG (reference sequence). V shed 1 base and J shed 5 bases, with 6 bases lying between them.

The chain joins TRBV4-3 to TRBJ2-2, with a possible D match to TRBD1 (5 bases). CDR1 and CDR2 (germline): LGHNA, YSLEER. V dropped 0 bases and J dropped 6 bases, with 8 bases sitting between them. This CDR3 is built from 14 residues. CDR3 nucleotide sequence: TGCGCCAGCAGCCAAGAAGGGGATTCCGGGGAGCTGTTTTTT. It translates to CASSQEGDSGELFF.

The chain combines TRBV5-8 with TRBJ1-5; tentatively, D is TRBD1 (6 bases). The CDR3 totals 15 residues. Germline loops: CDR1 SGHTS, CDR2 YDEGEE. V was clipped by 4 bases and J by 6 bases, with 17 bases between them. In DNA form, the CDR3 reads TGTGCCAGCAGCCTGTCGGGGGGCGTAGGTCAGCCCCAGCATTTT. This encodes CASSLSGGVGQPQHF. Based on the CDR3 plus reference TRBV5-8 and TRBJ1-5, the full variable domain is EAGVTQSPTHLIKTRGQQATLRCSPISGHTSVYWYQQALGLGLQFLLWYDEGEERNRGNFPPRFSGRQFPNYSSELNVNALELEDSALYLCASSLSGGVGQPQHFGDGTRLSIL.

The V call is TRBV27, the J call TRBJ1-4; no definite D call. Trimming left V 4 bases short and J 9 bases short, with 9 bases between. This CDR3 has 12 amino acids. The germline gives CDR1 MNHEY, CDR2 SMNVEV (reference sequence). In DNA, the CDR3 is TGTGCCAGCAGTTCCATTTCTAAAAAACTGTTTTTT. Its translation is CASSSISKKLFF.

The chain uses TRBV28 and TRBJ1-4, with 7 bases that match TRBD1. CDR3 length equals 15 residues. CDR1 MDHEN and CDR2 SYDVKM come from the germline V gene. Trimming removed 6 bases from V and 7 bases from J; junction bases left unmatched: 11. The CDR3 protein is CASRARGRVSEKLFF. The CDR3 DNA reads TGTGCCAGCAGGGCAAGGGGGCGGGTTAGTGAAAAACTGTTTTTT.

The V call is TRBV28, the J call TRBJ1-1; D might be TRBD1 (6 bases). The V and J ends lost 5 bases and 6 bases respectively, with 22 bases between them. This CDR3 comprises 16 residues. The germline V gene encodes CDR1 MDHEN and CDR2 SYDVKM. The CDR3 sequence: CASSLPHRQGWPEAFF. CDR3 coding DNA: TGTGCCAGCAGTCTCCCTCACCGGCAGGGGTGGCCTGAAGCTTTCTTT. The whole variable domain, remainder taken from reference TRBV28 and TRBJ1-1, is DVKVTQSSRYLVKRTGEKVFLECVQDMDHENMFWYRQDPGLGLRLIYFSYDVKMKEKGDIPEGYSVSREKKERFSLILESASTNQTSMYLCASSLPHRQGWPEAFFGQGTRLTVV.

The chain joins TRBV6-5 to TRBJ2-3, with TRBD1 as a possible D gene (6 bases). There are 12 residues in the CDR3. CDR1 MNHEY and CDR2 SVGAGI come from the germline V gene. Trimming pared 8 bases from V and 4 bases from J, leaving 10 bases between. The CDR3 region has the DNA TGTGCCAGCTGGGCAGGGGCAGATACGCAGTATTTT. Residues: CASWAGADTQYF.

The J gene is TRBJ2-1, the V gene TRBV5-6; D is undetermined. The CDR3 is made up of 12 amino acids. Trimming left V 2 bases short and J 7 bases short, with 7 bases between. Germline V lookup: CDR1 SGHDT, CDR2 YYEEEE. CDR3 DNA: TGTGCCAGCAGCTTTTCCCGTAATGAGCAGTTCTTC. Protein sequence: CASSFSRNEQFF.

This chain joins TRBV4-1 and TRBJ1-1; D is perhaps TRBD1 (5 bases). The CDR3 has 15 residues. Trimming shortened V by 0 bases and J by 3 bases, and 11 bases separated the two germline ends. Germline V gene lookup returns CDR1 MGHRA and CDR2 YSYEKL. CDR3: CASSQDGQGYTEAFF. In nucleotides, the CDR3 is TGCGCCAGCAGCCAAGATGGGCAGGGCTACACTGAAGCTTTCTTT.

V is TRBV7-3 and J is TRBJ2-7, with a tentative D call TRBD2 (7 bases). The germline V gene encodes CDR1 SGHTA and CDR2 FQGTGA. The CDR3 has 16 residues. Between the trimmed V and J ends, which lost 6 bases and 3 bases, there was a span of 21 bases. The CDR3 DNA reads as TGTGCCAGCAGTCAAGGGGTGGGGGGGCCCCTCTACGAGCAGTACTTC. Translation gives CASSQGVGGPLYEQYF. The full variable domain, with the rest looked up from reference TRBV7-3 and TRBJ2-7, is GAGVSQTPSNKVTEKGKYVELRCDPISGHTALYWYRQSLGQGPEFLIYFQGTGAADDSGLPNDRFFAVRPEGSVSTLKIQRTERGDSAVYLCASSQGVGGPLYEQYFGPGTRLTVT.

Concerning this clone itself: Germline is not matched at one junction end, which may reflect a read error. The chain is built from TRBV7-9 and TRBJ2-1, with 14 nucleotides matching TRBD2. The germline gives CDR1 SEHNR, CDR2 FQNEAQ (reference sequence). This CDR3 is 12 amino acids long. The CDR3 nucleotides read TGTGCCAGCAGCTTGGGACTAGCGGGAGTCCTCTTC. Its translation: CASSLGLAGVLF.

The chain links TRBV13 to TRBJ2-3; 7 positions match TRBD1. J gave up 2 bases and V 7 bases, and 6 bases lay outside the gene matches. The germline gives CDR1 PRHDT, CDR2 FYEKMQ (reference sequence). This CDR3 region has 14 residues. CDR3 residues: CASTPGQTTDTQYF. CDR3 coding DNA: TGTGCCAGCACACCGGGACAGACCACAGATACGCAGTATTTT.

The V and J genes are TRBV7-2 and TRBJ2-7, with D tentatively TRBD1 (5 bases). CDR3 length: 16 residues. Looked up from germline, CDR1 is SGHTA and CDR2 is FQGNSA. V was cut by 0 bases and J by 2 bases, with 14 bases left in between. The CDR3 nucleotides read TGTGCCAGCAGCTTAGCGCCAGGGTTGGCCGCCTACGAGCAGTACTTC. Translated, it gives CASSLAPGLAAYEQYF.

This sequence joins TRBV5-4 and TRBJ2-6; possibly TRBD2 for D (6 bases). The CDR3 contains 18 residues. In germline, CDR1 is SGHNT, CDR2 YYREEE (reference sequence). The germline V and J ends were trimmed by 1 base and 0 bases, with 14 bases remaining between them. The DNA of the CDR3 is TGTGCCAGCAGCTTGAAAAGGGGAGGAGGCTCTGGGGCCAACGTCCTGACTTTC. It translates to CASSLKRGGGSGANVLTF. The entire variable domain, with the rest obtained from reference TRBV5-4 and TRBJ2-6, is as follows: ETGVTQSPTHLIKTRGQQVTLRCSSQSGHNTVSWYQQALGQGPQFIFQYYREEENGRGNFPPRFSGLQFPNYSSELNVNALELDDSALYLCASSLKRGGGSGANVLTFGAGSRLTVL.

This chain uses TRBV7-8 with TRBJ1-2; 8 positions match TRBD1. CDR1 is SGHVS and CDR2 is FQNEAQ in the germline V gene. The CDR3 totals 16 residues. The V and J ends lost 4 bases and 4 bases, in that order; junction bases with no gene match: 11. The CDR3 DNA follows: TGTGCCAGCAGCTCCTCAGACAGGGGCCCGATCTATGGCTACACCTTC. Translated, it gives CASSSSDRGPIYGYTF.

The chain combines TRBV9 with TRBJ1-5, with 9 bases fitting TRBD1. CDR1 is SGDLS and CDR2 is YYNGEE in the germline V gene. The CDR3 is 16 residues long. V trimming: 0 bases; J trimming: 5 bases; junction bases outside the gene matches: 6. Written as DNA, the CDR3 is TGTGCCAGCAGCGTAGATGGGACAGGGTTCGATCAGCCCCAGCATTTT. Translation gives CASSVDGTGFDQPQHF. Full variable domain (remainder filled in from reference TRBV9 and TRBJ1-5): DSGVTQTPKHLITATGQRVTLRCSPRSGDLSVYWYQQSLDQGLQFLIQYYNGEERAKGNILERFSAQQFPDLHSELNLSSLELGDSALYFCASSVDGTGFDQPQHFGDGTRLSIL.

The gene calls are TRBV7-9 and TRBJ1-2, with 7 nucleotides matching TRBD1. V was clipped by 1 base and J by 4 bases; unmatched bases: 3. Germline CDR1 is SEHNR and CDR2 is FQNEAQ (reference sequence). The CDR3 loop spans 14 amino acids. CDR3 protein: CASSLGDSSYGYTF. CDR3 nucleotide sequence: TGTGCCAGCAGCTTAGGGGACAGCAGCTATGGCTACACCTTC.

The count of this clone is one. The CDR3 is CAWSPSTVNEQFF. CDR3 DNA sequence: TGTGCCTGGAGTCCGTCGACAGTTAATGAGCAGTTCTTC. V is TRBV30 and J is TRBJ2-1; D is possibly TRBD1 (5 bases). The CDR3 has 13 amino acids. The ends were cut back, 2 bases at V and 7 bases at J, with 12 bases in the middle. Germline CDR1 and CDR2: GTSNPN and SVGIG (reference sequence).

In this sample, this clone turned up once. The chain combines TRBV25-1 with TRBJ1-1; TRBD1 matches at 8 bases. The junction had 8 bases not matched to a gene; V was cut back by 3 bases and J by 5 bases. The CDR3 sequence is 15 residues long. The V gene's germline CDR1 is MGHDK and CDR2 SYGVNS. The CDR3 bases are TGTGCCAGCAGTGATTTTTCCAGGGGGCTAACTGAAGCTTTCTTT. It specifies CASSDFSRGLTEAFF.

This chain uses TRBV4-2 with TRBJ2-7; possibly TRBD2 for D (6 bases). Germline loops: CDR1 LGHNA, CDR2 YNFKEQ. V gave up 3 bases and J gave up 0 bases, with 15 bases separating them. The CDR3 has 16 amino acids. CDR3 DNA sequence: TGTGCCAGCAGCCAGGCTGTATTAGCGGACTCCTACGAGCAGTACTTC. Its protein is CASSQAVLADSYEQYF.

CDR3 sequence: CAQGSGELFF. The CDR3 DNA reads TGTGCCCAGGGATCCGGGGAGCTGTTTTTT. The rearrangement uses TRBV21-1 and TRBJ2-2; the table's D call, TRBD1, was not checked against the DNA. TRBV21-1 is a listed pseudogene. The CDR3 extends over 10 amino acids.

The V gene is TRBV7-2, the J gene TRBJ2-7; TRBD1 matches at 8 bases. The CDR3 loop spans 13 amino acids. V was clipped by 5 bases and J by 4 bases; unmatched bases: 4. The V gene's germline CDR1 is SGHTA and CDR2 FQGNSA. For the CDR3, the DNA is TGTGCCAGCAGCGGACAGGGTCGTTACGAGCAGTACTTC. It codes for CASSGQGRYEQYF.

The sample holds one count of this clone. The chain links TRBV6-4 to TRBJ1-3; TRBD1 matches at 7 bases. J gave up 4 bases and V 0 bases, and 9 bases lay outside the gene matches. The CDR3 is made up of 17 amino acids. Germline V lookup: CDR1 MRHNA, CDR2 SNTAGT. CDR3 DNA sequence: TGTGCCAGCAGTGACTCTGGACAGGCCGGAGGAGGAAACACCATATATTTT. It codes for CASSDSGQAGGGNTIYF.

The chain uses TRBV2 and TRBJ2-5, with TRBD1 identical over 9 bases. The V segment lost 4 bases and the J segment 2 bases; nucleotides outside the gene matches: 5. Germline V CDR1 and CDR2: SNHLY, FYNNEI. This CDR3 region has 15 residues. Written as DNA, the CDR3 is TGTGCCAGCAGTGGGGGGACAGGGTGGCAAGAGACCCAGTACTTC. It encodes CASSGGTGWQETQYF. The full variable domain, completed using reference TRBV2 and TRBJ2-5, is EPEVTQTPSHQVTQMGQEVILRCVPISNHLYFYWYRQILGQKVEFLVSFYNNEISEKSEIFDDQFSVERPDGSNFTLKIRSTKLEDSAMYFCASSGGTGWQETQYFGPGTRLLVL.

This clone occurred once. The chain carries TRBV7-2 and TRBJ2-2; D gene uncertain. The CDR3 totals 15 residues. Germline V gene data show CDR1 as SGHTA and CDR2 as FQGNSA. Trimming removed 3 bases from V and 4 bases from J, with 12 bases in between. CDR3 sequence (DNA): TGTGCCAGCAGCTTGGAGAGACCGGGCACCGGGGAGCTGTTTTTT. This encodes CASSLERPGTGELFF.